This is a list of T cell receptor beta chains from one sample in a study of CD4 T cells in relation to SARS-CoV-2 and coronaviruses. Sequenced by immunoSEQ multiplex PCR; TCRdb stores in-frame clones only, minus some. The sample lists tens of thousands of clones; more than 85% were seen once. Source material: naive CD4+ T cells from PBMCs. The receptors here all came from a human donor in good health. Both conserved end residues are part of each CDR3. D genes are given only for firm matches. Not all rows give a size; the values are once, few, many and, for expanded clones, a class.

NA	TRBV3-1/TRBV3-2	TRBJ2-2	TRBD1	CASSPQGAAGELFF	TGTGCCAGCAGCCCGCAGGGGGCGGCCGGGGAGCTGTTTTTT
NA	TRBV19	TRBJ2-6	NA	CASSMAGIGANVLTF	TGTGCCAGTAGTATGGCGGGGATCGGGGCCAACGTCCTGACTTTC
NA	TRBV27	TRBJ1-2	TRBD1	CASSRGTANYGYTF	TGTGCCAGCAGCAGAGGGACAGCTAACTATGGCTACACCTTC
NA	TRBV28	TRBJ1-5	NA	CASTRPGYSNQPQHF	TGTGCCAGCACCCGCCCCGGCTATAGCAATCAGCCCCAGCATTTT
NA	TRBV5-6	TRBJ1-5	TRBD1	CASSVTGNSNQPQHF	TGTGCCAGCAGCGTGACAGGGAATAGCAATCAGCCCCAGCATTTT
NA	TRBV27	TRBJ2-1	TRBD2	CASSSTSGALGEQFF	TGTGCCAGCAGTTCGACTAGCGGGGCTCTTGGGGAGCAGTTCTTC
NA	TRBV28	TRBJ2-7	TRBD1	CASSVPGQGDYEQYF	TGTGCCAGCAGTGTACCGGGACAGGGCGACTACGAGCAGTACTTC
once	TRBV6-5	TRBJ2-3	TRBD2	CASFRDYSTDTQYF	TGTGCCAGTTTCCGGGACTATAGCACAGATACGCAGTATTTT
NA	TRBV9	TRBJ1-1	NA	CASSPQVGGGARTEAFF	TGTGCCAGCAGCCCCCAAGTTGGGGGCGGAGCCCGCACTGAAGCTTTCTTT
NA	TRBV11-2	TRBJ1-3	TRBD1	CASSLARGIAGNTIYF	TGTGCCAGCAGCTTAGCCAGGGGGATTGCTGGAAACACCATATATTTT
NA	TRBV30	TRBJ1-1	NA	CAWSSGGKTEAFF	TGTGCCTGGAGTTCCGGGGGGAAGACTGAAGCTTTCTTT
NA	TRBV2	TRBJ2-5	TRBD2	CASSGASGRKTQYF	TGTGCCAGCAGTGGGGCTAGCGGGCGGAAGACCCAGTACTTC
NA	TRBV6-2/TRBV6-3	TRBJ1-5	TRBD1	CASSYSKGQGNQPQHF	TGTGCCAGCAGTTACTCGAAGGGACAGGGCAATCAGCCCCAGCATTTT
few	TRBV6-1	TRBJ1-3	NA	CASSEVLVSQGGNTIYF	TGTGCCAGCAGTGAAGTACTCGTCAGCCAGGGTGGGAACACCATATATTTT
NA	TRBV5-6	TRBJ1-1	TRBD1	CASSPELGQGASKAFF	TGTGCCAGCAGCCCTGAATTGGGACAGGGGGCGAGTAAAGCTTTCTTT
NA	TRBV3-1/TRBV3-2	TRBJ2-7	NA	CASSPRWQGSYEQYF	TGTGCCAGCAGCCCCAGGTGGCAGGGTTCCTACGAGCAGTACTTC
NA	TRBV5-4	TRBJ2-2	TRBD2	CASSPGLAANTGELFF	TGTGCCAGCAGCCCGGGACTAGCGGCGAACACCGGGGAGCTGTTTTTT
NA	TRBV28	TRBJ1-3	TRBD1	CASSLPGQGLGNTIYF	TGTGCCAGCAGTTTACCCGGACAGGGGTTAGGAAACACCATATATTTT
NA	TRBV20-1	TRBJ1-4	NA	CSARGTEKLFF	TGCAGTGCAAGGGGGACTGAAAAACTGTTTTTT
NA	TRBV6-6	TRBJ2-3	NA	CASSYERVSTQYF	TGTGCCAGCAGTTACGAACGGGTATCTACGCAGTATTTT
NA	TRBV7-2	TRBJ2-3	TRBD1	CASSSPPAGGLTDTQYF	TGTGCCAGCAGCTCCCCTCCGGCAGGGGGCTTAACAGATACGCAGTATTTT
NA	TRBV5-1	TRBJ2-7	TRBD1	CASSIRDRAYEQYF	TGCGCCAGCAGCATCCGGGACAGAGCCTACGAGCAGTACTTC
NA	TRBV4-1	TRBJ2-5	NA	CASSQDTRRTEWAQYF	TGCGCCAGCAGCCAAGATACACGGAGGACGGAATGGGCCCAGTACTTC
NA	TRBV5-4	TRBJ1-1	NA	CASSPGVNTEAFF	TGTGCCAGCAGCCCCGGGGTTAACACTGAAGCTTTCTTT
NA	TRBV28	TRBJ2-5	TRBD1	CASSPRTGSQTQYF	TGTGCCAGCAGCCCCCGGACAGGATCACAGACCCAGTACTTC
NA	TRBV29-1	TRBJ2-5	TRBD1	CSVPGGDETQYF	TGCAGCGTGCCAGGGGGCGACGAGACCCAGTACTTC
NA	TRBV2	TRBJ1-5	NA	CASSEQGLSNQPQHF	TGTGCCAGCAGTGAGCAGGGGCTGAGCAATCAGCCCCAGCATTTT
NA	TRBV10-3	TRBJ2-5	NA	CATRPDTSWETQYF	TGTGCCACACGACCGGACACCTCTTGGGAGACCCAGTACTTC
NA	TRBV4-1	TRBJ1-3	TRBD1	CASSQDSGQQSSGNTIYF	TGCGCCAGCAGCCAAGATTCGGGACAGCAGAGCTCTGGAAACACCATATATTTT
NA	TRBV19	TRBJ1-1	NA	CASSIVKNTEAFF	TGTGCCAGTAGCATCGTCAAGAACACTGAAGCTTTCTTT
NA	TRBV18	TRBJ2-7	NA	CASSSRGGETGDPYEQYF	TGTGCCAGCTCATCACGGGGGGGGGAGACAGGGGATCCCTACGAGCAGTACTTC
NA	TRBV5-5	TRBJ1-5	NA	CASSFLNGDQPQHF	TGTGCCAGCAGCTTCTTAAACGGTGATCAGCCCCAGCATTTT
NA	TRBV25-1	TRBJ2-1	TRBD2	CASSEPLSGKNYNEQFF	TGTGCCAGCAGTGAACCCCTTAGCGGGAAGAACTACAATGAGCAGTTCTTC
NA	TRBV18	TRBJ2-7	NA	CASSPASGPYEQYF	TGTGCCAGCTCACCGGCCAGCGGACCCTACGAGCAGTACTTC
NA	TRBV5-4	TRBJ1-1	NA	CASSSDSNTEAFF	TGTGCCAGCAGCTCCGACAGTAACACTGAAGCTTTCTTT
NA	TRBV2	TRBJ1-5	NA	CASSESSNNQPQHF	TGTGCCAGCAGTGAGAGCAGCAACAATCAGCCCCAGCATTTT
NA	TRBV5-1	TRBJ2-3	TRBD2	CASSLSGLGIDTQYF	TGCGCCAGCAGCTTGTCGGGACTAGGGATCGATACGCAGTATTTT